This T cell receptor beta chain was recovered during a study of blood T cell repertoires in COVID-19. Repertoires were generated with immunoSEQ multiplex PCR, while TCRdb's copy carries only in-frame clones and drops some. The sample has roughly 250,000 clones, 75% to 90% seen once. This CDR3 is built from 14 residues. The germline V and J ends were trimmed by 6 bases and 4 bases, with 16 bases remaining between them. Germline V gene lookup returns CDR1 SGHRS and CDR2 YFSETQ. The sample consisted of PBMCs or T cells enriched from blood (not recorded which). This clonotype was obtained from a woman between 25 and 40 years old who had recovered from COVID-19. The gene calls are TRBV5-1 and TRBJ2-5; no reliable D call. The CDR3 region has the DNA TGCGCCAGCACCGCTGCTGGAGATTCAGAGACCCAGTACTTC. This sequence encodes CASTAAGDSETQYF.